Only a few counts were recorded for the clone carrying this TCR beta chain. The data are from a study of blood T cell repertoires in COVID-19. For the study at large: COVID-19 samples from acute and convalescent phases originated in the United States, Italy and Spain.

The germline gives CDR1 SGHTA, CDR2 FQGNSA. V was shortened by 3 bases and J by 7 bases, with 12 bases between the two germline ends. The length of the CDR3 is 13 residues. Original methodology: Estimation of nucleated cell counts relied on the amplification of reference gene primers. Libraries were prepared by immunoSEQ multiplex PCR; TCRdb keeps only in-frame clonotypes and omits some of them. V and J calls and clone size are as listed in that table; D and trimming were resolved from the DNA. The table records about 42,000 clones, approximately 88% of them present only once. V usage is TRBV7-2 and J usage is TRBJ1-2; the D is unclear. The receptor was derived from a human donor in a cohort sampled during active COVID-19. Sequencing was performed on peripheral blood. The CDR3 sequence: CASSFLVLGGYTF. CDR3 nucleotide sequence: TGTGCCAGCAGCTTCTTGGTCCTCGGTGGCTACACCTTC.